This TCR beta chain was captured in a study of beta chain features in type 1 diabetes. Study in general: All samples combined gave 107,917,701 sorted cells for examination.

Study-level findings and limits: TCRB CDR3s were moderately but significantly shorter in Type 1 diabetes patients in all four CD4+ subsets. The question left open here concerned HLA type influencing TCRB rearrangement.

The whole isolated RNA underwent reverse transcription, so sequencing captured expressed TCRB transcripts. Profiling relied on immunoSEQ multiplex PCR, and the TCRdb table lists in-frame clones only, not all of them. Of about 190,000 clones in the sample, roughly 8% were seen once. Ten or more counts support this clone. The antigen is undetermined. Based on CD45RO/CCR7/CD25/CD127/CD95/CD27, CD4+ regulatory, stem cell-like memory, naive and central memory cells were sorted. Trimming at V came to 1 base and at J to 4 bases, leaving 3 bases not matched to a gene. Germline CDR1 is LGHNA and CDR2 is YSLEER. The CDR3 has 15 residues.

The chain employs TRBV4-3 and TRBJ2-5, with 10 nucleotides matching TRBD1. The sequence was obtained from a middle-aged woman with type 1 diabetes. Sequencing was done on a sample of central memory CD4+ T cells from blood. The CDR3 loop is CASSQGRDRGETQYF. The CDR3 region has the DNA TGCGCCAGCAGCCAAGGCCGGGACAGGGGAGAGACCCAGTACTTC.